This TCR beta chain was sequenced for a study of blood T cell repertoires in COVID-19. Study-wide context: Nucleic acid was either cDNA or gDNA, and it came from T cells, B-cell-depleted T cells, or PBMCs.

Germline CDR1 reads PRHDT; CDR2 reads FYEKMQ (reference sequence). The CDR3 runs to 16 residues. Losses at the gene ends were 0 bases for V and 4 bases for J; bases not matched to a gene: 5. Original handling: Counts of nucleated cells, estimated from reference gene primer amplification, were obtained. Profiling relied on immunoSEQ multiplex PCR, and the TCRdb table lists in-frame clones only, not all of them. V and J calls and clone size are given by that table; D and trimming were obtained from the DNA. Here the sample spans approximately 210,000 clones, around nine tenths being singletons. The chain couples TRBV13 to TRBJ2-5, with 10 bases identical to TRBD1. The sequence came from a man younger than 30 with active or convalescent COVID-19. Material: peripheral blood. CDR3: CASSLGDRGKAETQYF. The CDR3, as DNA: TGTGCCAGCAGCTTAGGGGACAGGGGGAAAGCAGAGACCCAGTACTTC.